This T cell receptor beta chain was profiled in a study of beta chain features in type 1 diabetes (dated by TCRdb to 2016 to 2019). Background on the whole study: Mean age, gender distribution, total cell number and subset yield were not different between patients and healthy donors. A total of approximately 99,000,000 sorted cells were examined across all samples, and RNA yield correlated strongly with the number of cells per subset. In the study, TCRB repertoires of sorted circulating CD4+ T cell subsets from recently diagnosed type 1 diabetes patients were compared with those of matched healthy donors. Whereas all 28 donors provided naive and central memory subsets, regulatory and stem cell-like memory subsets were isolated from just 8 patients and roughly 8 healthy donors. Overall results and qualifications from the work: HLA sub-analyses involved small numbers of individuals, so any influence of HLA type on TCRB rearrangement remained unresolved. Shorter templates might have been favored by PCR, but patient and control samples were amplified and corrected together, so both groups would have been affected equally by any skew. Patients with type 1 diabetes made fewer insertions and deleted more nucleotides at VDJ recombination sites, implying thymic rearrangement abnormalities. Because cDNA was sequenced instead of genomic DNA, activated cells with high expression could be over-represented, although the groups did not differ in activation or CD3 levels. Naive, central memory and regulatory TCRB repertoires appeared more similar among patients than among healthy donors. Type 1 diabetes patients showed a moderate but significant shortening of TCRB CDR3 length in all four CD4+ subsets.

Each donor gave one peripheral blood draw, averaging approximately 0.12 L, which was collected into heparinised tubes. Naive, central memory, regulatory and stem cell-like memory CD4+ T cells were sorted on a BD FACSAria II using a panel including CD45RO, CCR7, CD25, CD127, CD95 and CD27. Every sorted population had a purity above 95%. PBMCs were isolated right away by Lymphoprep density gradient centrifugation and were stained directly, without culture. Samples were stained and sorted in pairs, with one healthy donor and one patient per experiment, so that batch effects were minimized. This clone has just a few counts. What antigen it recognizes has not been identified. No base qualities exist here, and no much larger clone lies one base off it. The entire isolated RNA was reverse transcribed using the High Capacity cDNA Reverse Transcription Kit, and thus expressed TCRB transcripts were sequenced. Deep immunoSEQ sequencing was applied to naive, central memory and regulatory T cell samples, giving an average of about 3.57 million total reads per sample. After sorted cells were lysed in RLT buffer, RNA was extracted with DNase-treated RNeasy Micro or Mini kits, with the choice depending on cell number. Each cell subset was processed separately to prevent cross-contamination, with patient and healthy donor samples processed together. The immunoSEQ multiplex PCR was used to amplify TCRB sequences from cDNA, yielding 87-bp fragments that span the CDR3 region. Sequencing of the amplicons was performed on the Illumina HiSeq platform. As for the authors' bioinformatics: Synthetic template baselines were used to correct PCR bias computationally, reads within Hamming distance 2 were collapsed, and singletons that could not be merged were discarded. Reads were aligned against IMGT so that V, D and J genes, CDR3 length and insertions or deletions at six rearrangement sites could be assigned. Within each subset, clonotype counts were normalized to sorted cell number, after which true diversity and Gini coefficients were computed with the tcR R package. Repertoire sharing was quantified using the overlap coefficient calculated on TCRB nucleotide sequences. TCRdb re-hosts the immuneACCESS table, in-frame sequences only. Its copies lack some clones; in the studies checked, an unresolved V gene accounts for under half of them, and the cause for the rest is not known. V, J and clone size were drawn from that table, and D and trimming were deduced from the DNA. Present in this sample are about 150,000 clones, about 9.4% of which were seen just once. The top ten hold more than 0.45% of the sample.

The sequenced sample was central memory CD4+ T cells from blood. The receptor's source is a young man with type 1 diabetes.

The DNA sequence follows: TGTGCCAGCAGCTTAGCGGCCACTAGCGGGTCAAACCCTCCACAGTATTTT. Its translation is CASSLAATSGSNPPQYF. The chain employs TRBV7-2 and TRBJ2-3, with 9 bases aligning to TRBD2. The germline V end is reduced by 0 bases and the J end by 12 bases; junction bases left unmatched: 16. The cysteine opens and the phenylalanine closes a CDR3 of 17 amino acids. Only CDR3 DNA is held: 51 bases, read in frame from base 1. CDR1 and CDR2, per the germline V gene, are SGHTA and FQGNSA.